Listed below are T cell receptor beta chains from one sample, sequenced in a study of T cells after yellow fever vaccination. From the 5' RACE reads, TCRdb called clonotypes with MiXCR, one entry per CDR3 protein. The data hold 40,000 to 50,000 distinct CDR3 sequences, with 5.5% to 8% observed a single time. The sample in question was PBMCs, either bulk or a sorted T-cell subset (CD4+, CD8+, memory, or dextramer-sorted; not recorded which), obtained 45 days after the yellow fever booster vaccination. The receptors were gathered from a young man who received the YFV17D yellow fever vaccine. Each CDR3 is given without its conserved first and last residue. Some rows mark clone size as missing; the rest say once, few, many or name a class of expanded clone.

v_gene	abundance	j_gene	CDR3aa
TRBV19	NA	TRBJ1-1	ASSTLKDTEAF
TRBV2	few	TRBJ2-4	ASSESSGANIQY
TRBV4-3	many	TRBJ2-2	ASSQENAGGTGELF
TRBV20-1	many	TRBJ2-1	SASSSGKIVDLYNEQF
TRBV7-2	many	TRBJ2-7	ASSIGLAGYDEQY
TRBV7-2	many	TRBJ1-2	ASSLNSQWGYGYT
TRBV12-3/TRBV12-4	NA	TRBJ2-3	ASTLDLRDTQY
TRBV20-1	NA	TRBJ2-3	SAYGTGGSNTQY
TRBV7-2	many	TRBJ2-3	ASSAGLAGGPDTQY
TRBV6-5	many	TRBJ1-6	ASSPETLYNSPLH
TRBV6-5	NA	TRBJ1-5	ASSYSMGYNQPQH
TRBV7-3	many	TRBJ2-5	ASSLEGQETQY
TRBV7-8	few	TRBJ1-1	ASSLDIGNTEAF
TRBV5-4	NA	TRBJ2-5	ASSSRIDYWETQY
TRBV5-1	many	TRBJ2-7	ASSLTAGSYEQY
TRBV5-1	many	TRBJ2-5	ASSRTEETQY
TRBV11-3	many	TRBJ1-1	ASSRGQGQNTEAF
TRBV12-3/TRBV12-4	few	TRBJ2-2	ASSFGGGYTGELF
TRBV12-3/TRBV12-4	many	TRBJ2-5	ASSLGTAGQY
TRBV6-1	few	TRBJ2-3	ASRLGRSTDTQY
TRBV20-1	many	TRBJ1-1	SALRYGRMNTEAF
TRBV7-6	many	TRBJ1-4	ASSLQGEKLF
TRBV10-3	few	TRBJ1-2	AISGAGTGKTNYGYT
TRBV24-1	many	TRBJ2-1	ATSDPSGDVGNEQF
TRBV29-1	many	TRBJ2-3	SVEWAPSTDTQY
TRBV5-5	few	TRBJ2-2	ASSFRVSPGELF
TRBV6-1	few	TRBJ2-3	ASSEALSGDTQY
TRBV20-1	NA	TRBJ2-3	SASSQGLAGGSTDTQY
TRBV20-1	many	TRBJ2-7	SARDDYEQY